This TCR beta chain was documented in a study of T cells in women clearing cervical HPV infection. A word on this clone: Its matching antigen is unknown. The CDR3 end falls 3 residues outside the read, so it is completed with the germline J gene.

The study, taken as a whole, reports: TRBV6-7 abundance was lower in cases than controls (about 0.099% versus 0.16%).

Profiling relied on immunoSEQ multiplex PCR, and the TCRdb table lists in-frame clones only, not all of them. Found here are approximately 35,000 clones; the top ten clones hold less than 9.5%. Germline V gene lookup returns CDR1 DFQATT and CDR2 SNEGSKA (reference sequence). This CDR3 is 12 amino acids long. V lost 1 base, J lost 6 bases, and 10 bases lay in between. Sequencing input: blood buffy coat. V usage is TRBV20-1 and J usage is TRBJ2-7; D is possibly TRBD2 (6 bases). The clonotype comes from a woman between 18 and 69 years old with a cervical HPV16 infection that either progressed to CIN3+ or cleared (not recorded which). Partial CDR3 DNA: TGCAGTGCTAGAGCCGCGGGGATCGAG. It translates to CSARAAGIE. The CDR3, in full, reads CSARAAGIEQYF.